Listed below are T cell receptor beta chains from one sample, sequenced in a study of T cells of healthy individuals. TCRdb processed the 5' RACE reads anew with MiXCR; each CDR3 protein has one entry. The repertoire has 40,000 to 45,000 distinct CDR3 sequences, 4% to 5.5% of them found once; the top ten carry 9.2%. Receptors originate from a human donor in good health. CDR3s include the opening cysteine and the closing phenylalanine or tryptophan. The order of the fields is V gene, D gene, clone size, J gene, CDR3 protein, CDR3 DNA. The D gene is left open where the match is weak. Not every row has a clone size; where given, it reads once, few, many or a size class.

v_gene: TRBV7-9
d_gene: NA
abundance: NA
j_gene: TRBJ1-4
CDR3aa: CASIGGRNEKLFF
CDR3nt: TGTGCCAGCATTGGAGGAAGGAATGAAAAACTGTTTTTT

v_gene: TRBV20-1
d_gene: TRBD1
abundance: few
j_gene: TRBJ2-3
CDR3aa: CSAPGQGSDTQYF
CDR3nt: TGCAGTGCTCCGGGACAGGGTTCAGATACGCAGTATTTT

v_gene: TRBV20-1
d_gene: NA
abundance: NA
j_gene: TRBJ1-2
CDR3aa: CSARDQQGYGYTF
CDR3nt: TGCAGTGCTAGAGATCAGCAGGGCTATGGCTACACCTTC

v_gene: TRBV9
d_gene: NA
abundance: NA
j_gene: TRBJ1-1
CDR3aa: CASSVDWNTEAFF
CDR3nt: TGTGCCAGCAGCGTAGATTGGAACACTGAAGCTTTCTTT

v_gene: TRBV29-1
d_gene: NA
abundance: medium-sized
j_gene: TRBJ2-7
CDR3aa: CSVKQVQQYF
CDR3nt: TGCAGCGTTAAGCAGGTACAGCAGTACTTC

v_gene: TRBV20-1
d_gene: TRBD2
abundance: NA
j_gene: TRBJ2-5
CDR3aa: CSASGAGGYQETQYF
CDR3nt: TGCAGTGCTAGCGGGGCGGGGGGGTACCAAGAGACCCAGTACTTC

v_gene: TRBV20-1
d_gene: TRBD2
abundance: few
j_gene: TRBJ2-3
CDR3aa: CSARSTKREDSSTDTQYF
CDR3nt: TGCAGTGCTAGATCGACTAAGCGGGAGGATAGTAGTACAGATACGCAGTATTTT

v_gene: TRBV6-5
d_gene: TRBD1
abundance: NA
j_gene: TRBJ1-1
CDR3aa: CASSYRTGGTEAFF
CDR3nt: TGTGCCAGCAGTTACCGGACAGGGGGTACTGAAGCTTTCTTT

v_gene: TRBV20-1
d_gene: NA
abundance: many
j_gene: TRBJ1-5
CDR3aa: CSAREDSNQPQHF
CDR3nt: TGCAGTGCTAGAGAGGACAGCAATCAGCCCCAGCATTTT

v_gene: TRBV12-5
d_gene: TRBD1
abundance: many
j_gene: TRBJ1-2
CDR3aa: CASGLDYRGLQIKGATGYTF
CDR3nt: TGTGCTAGTGGTTTGGATTACAGGGGACTCCAAATAAAGGGAGCGACGGGCTACACCTTC

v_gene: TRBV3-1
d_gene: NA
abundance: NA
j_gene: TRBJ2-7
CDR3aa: CASSDWYEQYF
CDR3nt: TGTGCCAGCAGCGACTGGTACGAGCAGTACTTC

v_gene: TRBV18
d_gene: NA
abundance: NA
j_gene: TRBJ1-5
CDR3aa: CASSLFGQPQHF
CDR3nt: TGTGCCAGCTCACTATTCGGGCAGCCCCAGCATTTT

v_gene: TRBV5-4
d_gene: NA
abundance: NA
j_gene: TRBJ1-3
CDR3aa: CASSPAPTVDAGNTIYF
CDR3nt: TGTGCCAGCAGCCCGGCTCCTACAGTTGACGCTGGAAACACCATATATTTT

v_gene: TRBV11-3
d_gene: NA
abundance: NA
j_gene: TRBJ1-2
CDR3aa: CASSLSAVGNGYNF
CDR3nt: TGTGCCAGCAGCTTAAGCGCGGTGGGTAATGGCTACAACTTC

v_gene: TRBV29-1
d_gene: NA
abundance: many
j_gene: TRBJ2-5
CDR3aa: CSVERGSETQYF
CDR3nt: TGCAGCGTTGAGCGGGGCTCAGAGACCCAGTACTTC

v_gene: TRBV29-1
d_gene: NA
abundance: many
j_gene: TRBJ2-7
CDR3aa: CSVGFIGGLEQYF
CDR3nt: TGCAGCGTGGGCTTTATAGGGGGTCTCGAGCAGTACTTC

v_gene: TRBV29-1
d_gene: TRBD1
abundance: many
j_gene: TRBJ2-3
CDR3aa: CSVRDRGMSDTQYF
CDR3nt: TGCAGCGTGCGGGACAGGGGGATGTCAGATACGCAGTATTTT

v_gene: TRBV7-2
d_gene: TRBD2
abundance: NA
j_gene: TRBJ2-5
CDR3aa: CASSLEGRLAGMGETQYF
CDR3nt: TGTGCCAGCAGCTTAGAAGGGAGGCTAGCGGGGATGGGAGAGACCCAGTACTTC

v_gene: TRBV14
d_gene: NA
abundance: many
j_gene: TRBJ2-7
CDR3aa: CASSPRQDTGEDEQYF
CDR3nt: TGTGCCAGCAGCCCTCGGCAGGATACCGGGGAGGACGAGCAGTACTTC

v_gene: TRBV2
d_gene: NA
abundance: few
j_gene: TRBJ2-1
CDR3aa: CASRATGSGWVRSVYEQFF
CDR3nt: TGTGCCAGCAGGGCGACAGGTTCTGGATGGGTAAGGTCGGTATATGAGCAGTTCTTC

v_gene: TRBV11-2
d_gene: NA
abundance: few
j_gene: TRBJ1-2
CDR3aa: CASSFMPGAYGYTF
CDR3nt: TGTGCCAGCAGCTTTATGCCAGGGGCCTATGGCTACACCTTC

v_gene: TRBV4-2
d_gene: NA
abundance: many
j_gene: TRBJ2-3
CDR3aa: CASSQGLKPQYF
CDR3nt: TGTGCCAGCAGCCAGGGGCTTAAGCCGCAGTATTTT

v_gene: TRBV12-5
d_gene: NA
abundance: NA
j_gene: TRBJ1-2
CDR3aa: CASGLVRSGARSLSGYTF
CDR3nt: TGTGCTAGTGGTTTGGTACGTTCGGGGGCGCGAAGTCTTTCCGGCTACACCTTC

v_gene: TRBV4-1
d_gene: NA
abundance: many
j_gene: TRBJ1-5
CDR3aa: CASSQDPVRDTRHQPQHF
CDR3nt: TGCGCCAGCAGCCAAGATCCGGTCCGGGACACGCGCCATCAGCCCCAGCATTTT

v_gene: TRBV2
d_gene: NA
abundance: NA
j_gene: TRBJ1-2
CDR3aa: CASSESGGGGYTF
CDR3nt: TGTGCCAGCAGTGAATCTGGGGGCGGCGGCTACACCTTC

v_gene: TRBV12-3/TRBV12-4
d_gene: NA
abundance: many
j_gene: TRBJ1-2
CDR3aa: CASSLASGDHYTF
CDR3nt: TGTGCCAGCAGTTTAGCATCGGGGGACCATTACACCTTC

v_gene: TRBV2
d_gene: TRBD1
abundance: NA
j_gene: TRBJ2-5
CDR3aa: CASSEAGQGAETQYF
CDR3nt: TGTGCCAGCAGTGAAGCGGGACAGGGGGCGGAGACCCAGTACTTC

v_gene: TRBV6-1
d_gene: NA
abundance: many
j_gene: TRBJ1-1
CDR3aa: CASRWAKWNEAFF
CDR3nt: TGTGCCAGCAGGTGGGCAAAGTGGAATGAAGCTTTCTTT

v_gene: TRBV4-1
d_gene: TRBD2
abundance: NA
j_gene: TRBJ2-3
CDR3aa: CASSPGRSTDTQYF
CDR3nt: TGCGCCAGCAGCCCCGGGAGGTCCACAGATACGCAGTATTTT

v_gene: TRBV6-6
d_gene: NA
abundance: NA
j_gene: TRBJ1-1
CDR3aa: CASRLARASYEAFF
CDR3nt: TGTGCCAGCAGACTCGCCAGGGCATCATACGAAGCTTTCTTT

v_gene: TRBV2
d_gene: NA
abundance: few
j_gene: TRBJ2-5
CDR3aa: CASIRVLLETQYF
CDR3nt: TGTGCCAGCATCAGGGTTCTGCTAGAGACCCAGTACTTC

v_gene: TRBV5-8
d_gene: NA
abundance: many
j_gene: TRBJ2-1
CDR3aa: CASSPPHNEQFF
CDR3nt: TGTGCCAGCAGCCCACCCCATAATGAGCAGTTCTTC

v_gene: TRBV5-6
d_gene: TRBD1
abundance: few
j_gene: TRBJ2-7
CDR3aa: CASSPDRGRNEQYF
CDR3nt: TGTGCCAGCAGCCCGGACAGGGGGCGGAACGAGCAGTACTTC

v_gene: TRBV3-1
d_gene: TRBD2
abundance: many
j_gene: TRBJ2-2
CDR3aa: CASSQRLADTGELFF
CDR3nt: TGTGCCAGCAGCCAAAGACTAGCTGACACCGGGGAGCTGTTTTTT

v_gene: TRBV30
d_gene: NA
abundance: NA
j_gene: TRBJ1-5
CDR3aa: CAWGATNNQPQHF
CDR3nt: TGTGCCTGGGGCGCGACCAACAATCAGCCCCAGCATTTT

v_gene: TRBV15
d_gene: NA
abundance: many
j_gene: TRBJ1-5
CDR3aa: CATSILGDQPQHF
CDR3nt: TGTGCCACCAGCATTCTTGGAGATCAGCCCCAGCATTTT

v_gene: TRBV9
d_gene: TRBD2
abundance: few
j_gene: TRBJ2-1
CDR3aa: CASSVEAGKRYNEQFF
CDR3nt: TGTGCCAGCAGCGTAGAAGCGGGAAAGAGGTACAATGAGCAGTTCTTC

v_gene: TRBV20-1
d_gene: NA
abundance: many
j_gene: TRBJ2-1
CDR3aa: CSAPRTGTDNEQFF
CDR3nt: TGCAGTGCGCCACGGACCGGGACCGACAATGAGCAGTTCTTC

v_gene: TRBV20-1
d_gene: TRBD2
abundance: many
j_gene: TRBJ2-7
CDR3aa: CSPFNGGTTNYEQYF
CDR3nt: TGCAGTCCCTTTAATGGAGGGACTACGAACTACGAGCAGTACTTC